Below are 31 T cell receptor beta chains sequenced from a single sample in a study of blood T cell repertoires in COVID-19 (dated by TCRdb to the early 2020s). Library prep was done by the immunoSEQ multiplex PCR assay. TCRdb obtained this table from immuneACCESS and retained in-frame rearrangements with V and J assigned. These tables miss some clones; where compared with another copy, unresolved V genes account for less than half of the shortfall, and the remainder is unexplained. This sample lists 350,000 to 400,000 clones; under 90% were detected once. 1.5% to 2% of the sample is in the top ten clones. The sequenced sample consisted of PBMCs or T cells enriched from blood (not recorded which). These receptors all come from a woman between 25 and 40 years old who had recovered from COVID-19.

The rearrangement uses TRBV5-1 and TRBJ2-7; TRBD2 might be the D (5 bases). CDR3 length: 15 residues. Looked up from germline, CDR1 is SGHRS and CDR2 is YFSETQ. V lost 2 bases and J lost 3, with 15 bases in between. Written as DNA, the CDR3 is TGCGCCAGCAGCTTTGGACGGAGGTTTGGCTACGAGCAGTACTTC. This encodes CASSFGRRFGYEQYF.

This rearrangement joins TRBV5-6 to TRBJ2-7; 7 bases are a match to TRBD1. J gave up 4 bases and V 7 bases, and 8 bases lay outside the gene matches. Germline V gene lookup returns CDR1 SGHDT and CDR2 YYEEEE. This CDR3 has 13 amino acids. The CDR3 coding sequence is TGTGCCAGCCCCCGGGACAGACTTTACGAGCAGTACTTC. Translated: CASPRDRLYEQYF.

The J gene is TRBJ2-1, the V gene TRBV7-2, with 10 positions matching TRBD2. The CDR3 totals 17 residues. The V and J ends lost 0 bases and 2 bases, in that order; junction bases with no gene match: 4. The germline CDR1 and CDR2 sequences are SGHTA and FQGNSA. CDR3 sequence reads: CASSLAPTSGAYNEQFF. In nucleotides, the CDR3 is TGTGCCAGCAGCTTAGCCCCCACTAGCGGGGCCTACAATGAGCAGTTCTTC.

This clone has more than one count but fewer than ten. The gene calls are TRBV5-1 and TRBJ2-2, with 10 bases aligning to TRBD2. With V trimmed by 4 bases and J by 5 bases, 11 bases remained unmatched. This CDR3 has 17 residues. Germline V lookup: CDR1 SGHRS, CDR2 YFSETQ. As DNA, the CDR3 is TGCGCCAGCAGCGTATTTACTAGCGGGATCGATACCGGGGAGCTGTTTTTT. It is translated as CASSVFTSGIDTGELFF. The full variable domain, completed using reference TRBV5-1 and TRBJ2-2, is KAGVTQTPRYLIKTRGQQVTLSCSPISGHRSVSWYQQTPGQGLQFLFEYFSETQRNKGNFPGRFSGRQFSNSRSEMNVSTLELGDSALYLCASSVFTSGIDTGELFFGEGSRLTVL.

The chain links TRBV4-3 to TRBJ2-2; 7 nucleotides agree with TRBD2. Germline V gene data show CDR1 as LGHNA and CDR2 as YSLEER. Germline trimming cut 1 base from V and 4 bases from J; bases unmatched to any gene: 6. This CDR3 is 16 amino acids long. CDR3 amino acids: CASSQATGGGTGELFF. The CDR3 DNA reads as TGCGCCAGCAGCCAAGCAACGGGGGGTGGCACCGGGGAGCTGTTTTTT.

The J gene is TRBJ1-2, the V gene TRBV7-2; 9 positions agree with TRBD1. Germline trimming cut 5 bases from V and 3 bases from J; bases unmatched to any gene: 4. Looked up from germline, CDR1 is SGHTA and CDR2 is FQGNSA. The CDR3 covers 14 residues. This CDR3 reads CASSPWTGDYGYTF. The CDR3 bases are TGTGCCAGCAGCCCGTGGACAGGGGACTATGGCTACACCTTC.

This chain links TRBV6-5 with TRBJ1-1; D not resolved. The CDR3 has 14 amino acids. CDR1 MNHEY and CDR2 SVGAGI come from the germline V gene. Trimming pared 10 bases from V and 1 base from J, leaving 16 bases between. CDR3 amino acids: CATRSVAGNTEAFF. CDR3 DNA: TGTGCCACCCGTAGTGTAGCGGGGAACACTGAAGCTTTCTTT.

J is TRBJ1-6 and V is TRBV18; 9 bases align to TRBD1. The CDR3 sequence is 18 residues long. J gave up 8 bases and V 4 bases, and 15 bases lay outside the gene matches. Germline V CDR1 and CDR2: KGHSH, LQKENI. The CDR3 nucleotides read TGTGCCAGCTCACTGGGACAGGGCGCTCGGTTTTGGGATTCACCCCTCCACTTT. Translating gives CASSLGQGARFWDSPLHF.

In nucleotides, the CDR3 is TGCAGCGTCGGGGGGTCTCGGGGGTCACCCCTCCACTTT. Translated, it gives CSVGGSRGSPLHF. V gene TRBV29-1 combines with J gene TRBJ1-6; possibly TRBD1 for D (5 bases). Looked up from germline, CDR1 is SQVTM and CDR2 is ANQGSEA. V lost 6 bases to trimming and J lost 10 bases, with 16 bases between them. The CDR3 is made up of 13 amino acids. Full variable domain (outside the CDR3, taken from reference TRBV29-1 and TRBJ1-6): SAVISQKPSRDICQRGTSLTIQCQVDSQVTMMFWYRQQPGQSLTLIATANQGSEATYESGFVIDKFPISRPNLTFSTLTVSNMSPEDSSIYLCSVGGSRGSPLHFGNGTRLTVT.

Here the CDR3 reads CASSPKMEEGRRAFF. The CDR3 DNA sequence: TGTGCCAGCTCACCAAAGATGGAGGAGGGGAGGAGAGCTTTCTTT. The chain has TRBV18 and TRBJ1-1, with a tentative D call TRBD1 (5 bases). CDR1 KGHSH and CDR2 LQKENI come from the germline V gene. V was pared by 2 bases and J by 10 bases, with 20 bases between. The CDR3 runs 15 residues.

Notes on this clone: Other DNA sequences from this sample encode an identical CDR3 as well. This chain uses TRBV4-1 with TRBJ1-2, with D tentatively TRBD1 (5 bases). With 6 bases removed from V and 4 bases from J, the gap between germline ends came to 18 bases. This CDR3 has 15 amino acids. Germline V gene sequence: CDR1 MGHRA, CDR2 YSYEKL. In DNA form, the CDR3 reads TGCGCCAGCAGTCATAGCCAGGGACTTACCTATGGCTACACCTTC. It translates to CASSHSQGLTYGYTF.

The CDR3 protein is CASSYSPGGDEQFF. Written as DNA, the CDR3 is TGTGCCAGCAGTTACTCGCCAGGCGGGGATGAGCAGTTCTTC. The genes are TRBV6-5 and TRBJ2-1; D may be TRBD2 (6 bases). Trimming pared 0 bases from V and 8 bases from J, leaving 11 bases between. Germline CDR1 and CDR2: MNHEY and SVGAGI. This CDR3 is built from 14 residues.

The chain employs TRBV6-5 and TRBJ1-1, with 9 bases fitting TRBD1. Germline trimming cut 5 bases from V and 4 bases from J; bases unmatched to any gene: 5. The CDR3 covers 14 residues. Germline CDR1 reads MNHEY; CDR2 reads SVGAGI. CDR3 residues: CASSKQGAVTEAFF. The CDR3 nucleotides read TGTGCCAGCAGTAAACAGGGGGCGGTCACTGAAGCTTTCTTT.

The genes are TRBV10-2 and TRBJ1-5; a possible D gene is TRBD1 (6 bases). The length of the CDR3 is 15 residues. Germline values: CDR1 WSHSY, CDR2 SAAADI. V shed 4 bases and J shed 2 bases, with 12 bases lying between them. The CDR3 nucleotides are TGCGCCAGCAGTGTCGTGGGGGCAGGCAATCAGCCCCAGCATTTT. It codes for CASSVVGAGNQPQHF.

The chain is built from TRBV25-1 and TRBJ1-6, with D uncertain. The CDR3 sequence is 16 residues long. Between the trimmed V and J ends, which lost 1 base and 9 bases, there was a span of 16 bases. Looked up from germline, CDR1 is MGHDK and CDR2 is SYGVNS. CDR3 in amino acids: CASSELGTSRGSPLHF. CDR3 nucleotides: TGTGCCAGCAGTGAATTAGGCACCTCTAGAGGTTCACCCCTCCACTTT.

The gene calls are TRBV5-4 and TRBJ2-5, with 9 bases identical to TRBD2. V shed 1 base and J 4 bases; nucleotides not matched to a gene: 8. Looked up from germline, CDR1 is SGHNT and CDR2 is YYREEE (reference sequence). The CDR3 spans 16 residues. CDR3 in amino acids: CASSLKREARGETQYF. The CDR3 nucleotides are TGTGCCAGCAGCTTGAAGCGGGAGGCGAGGGGAGAGACCCAGTACTTC. The entire variable domain, with the rest obtained from reference TRBV5-4 and TRBJ2-5, is as follows: ETGVTQSPTHLIKTRGQQVTLRCSSQSGHNTVSWYQQALGQGPQFIFQYYREEENGRGNFPPRFSGLQFPNYSSELNVNALELDDSALYLCASSLKREARGETQYFGPGTRLLVL.

This clone showed up just once. The CDR3 sequence: CASSRDSAYNEQFF. The DNA of the CDR3 is TGTGCCAGCAGCCGGGACAGCGCCTACAATGAGCAGTTCTTC. The J gene is TRBJ2-1, the V gene TRBV28; TRBD1 agrees at 7 bases. This CDR3 contains 14 residues. Trimming removed 6 bases from V and 2 bases from J; junction bases left unmatched: 4. Germline V gene data show CDR1 as MDHEN and CDR2 as SYDVKM.

The chain combines TRBV4-2 with TRBJ2-7; 9 bases are a match to TRBD1. The CDR3 runs to 16 residues. Germline values: CDR1 LGHNA, CDR2 YNFKEQ. Trimming at V came to 1 base and at J to 7 bases, leaving 11 bases not matched to a gene. This chain's CDR3 is CASSQVPGQGSWEQYF. The DNA of the CDR3 is TGTGCCAGCAGCCAAGTACCGGGACAGGGTTCCTGGGAGCAGTACTTC.

The chain carries TRBV19 and TRBJ2-7; 8 bases agree with TRBD1. From germline, CDR1 is LNHDA and CDR2 SQIVND (reference sequence). This CDR3 spans 15 amino acids. V lost 5 bases to trimming and J lost 6 bases; unmatched junction nucleotides: 12. CDR3 in amino acids: CASSETGTGSAEQYF. In nucleotides, the CDR3 is TGTGCCAGTAGTGAAACCGGGACAGGTTCTGCCGAGCAGTACTTC.

The chain is built from TRBV2 and TRBJ1-5, with a weak D call TRBD1 (5 bases). CDR1 and CDR2 from the germline V gene are SNHLY and FYNNEI. There are 14 residues in the CDR3. The V end was cut by 6 bases, the J end by 7 bases, with 16 bases between. The CDR3 region has the DNA TGTGCCAGCAGGGCCAGGGTGGCAGGACAGCCCCAGCATTTT. Translating it yields CASRARVAGQPQHF.

The V and J genes are TRBV7-2 and TRBJ1-5, with D possibly being TRBD1 (5 bases). V gave up 4 bases and J gave up 12 bases, with 19 bases separating them. Per the germline V gene, CDR1 is SGHTA and CDR2 is FQGNSA. The length of the CDR3 is 14 residues. The CDR3 DNA is TGTGCCAGCAGCTCACCCGCAGGATCAGGGAACCAGCATTTT. It codes for CASSSPAGSGNQHF.

This chain uses TRBV5-1 with TRBJ2-3, with D possibly being TRBD2 (7 bases). Germline CDR1 is SGHRS and CDR2 is YFSETQ. This CDR3 is built from 16 residues. The V end was cut by 3 bases, the J end by 2 bases, with 16 bases between. The CDR3 nucleotides are TGCGCCAGCAGCTGGGGGCGGGAGCCACCCACAGATACGCAGTATTTT. Translation gives CASSWGREPPTDTQYF.

V and J are TRBV3-1 (or the pseudogene TRBV3-2) and TRBJ1-2, with D perhaps TRBD1 (6 bases). V was pared by 2 bases and J by 7 bases, with 11 bases between. This CDR3 is 13 amino acids long. Looked up from germline, CDR1 is LGHDT and CDR2 is YNNKEL (reference sequence). The CDR3 DNA is TGTGCCAGCAGCCAACAAGGGGGAATTGGCTACACCTTC. Its translation: CASSQQGGIGYTF.

The chain is built from TRBV6-1 and TRBJ1-5; 8 bases agree with TRBD1. Germline V gives CDR1 MNHNS, CDR2 SASEGT. The CDR3 totals 15 residues. Trimming took 0 bases from V and 5 from J; bases not matched to a gene: 3. DNA of the CDR3: TGTGCCAGCAGTGAAGCGGACAGGGTTCATCAGCCCCAGCATTTT. Its protein is CASSEADRVHQPQHF.

This clone was seen once. The chain joins TRBV7-9 to TRBJ2-3; 12 bases align to TRBD1. The CDR3 has 16 residues. Germline V gene sequence: CDR1 SEHNR, CDR2 FQNEAQ (reference sequence). V was pared by 5 bases and J by 3 bases, with 6 bases of the junction left unmatched. CDR3: CASSQWDRGPTDTQYF. The DNA of the CDR3 is TGTGCCAGCAGCCAGTGGGACAGGGGGCCGACAGATACGCAGTATTTT.

The chain combines TRBV12-3 or TRBV12-4 with TRBJ2-7; 8 positions agree with TRBD1. V was clipped by 5 bases and J by 7 bases; unmatched bases: 7. The CDR3 is 13 residues long. The CDR3 sequence: CASSPVRGQEQYF. CDR3 bases: TGTGCCAGCAGTCCCGTCAGGGGGCAGGAGCAGTACTTC.

This clone was observed a handful of times. The chain carries TRBV25-1 and TRBJ1-3; D is ambiguous. Trimming left V 3 bases short and J 0 bases short, with 9 bases between. This CDR3 spans 15 amino acids. CDR1 is MGHDK and CDR2 is SYGVNS in the germline V gene. The CDR3 reads CASSEAASSGNTIYF. Written as DNA, the CDR3 is TGTGCCAGCAGTGAGGCAGCTAGCTCTGGAAACACCATATATTTT.

The chain joins TRBV27 to TRBJ1-6; maybe TRBD1 (5 bases). Trimming removed 5 bases at V and 4 bases at J, with 9 bases between. The germline CDR1 and CDR2 sequences are MNHEY and SMNVEV (reference sequence). The CDR3 has 14 amino acids. CDR3 region: CASSPGTYNSPLHF. The CDR3 DNA is TGTGCCAGCAGTCCGGGGACTTATAATTCACCCCTCCACTTT.

V gene TRBV10-3 combines with J gene TRBJ1-5, with TRBD1 identical over 8 bases. This CDR3 is 15 amino acids long. Germline V gives CDR1 ENHRY, CDR2 SYGVKD. With V trimmed by 10 bases and J by 1 base, 9 bases remained unmatched. CDR3 loop: CASRQGFWSNQPQHF. CDR3 DNA sequence: TGTGCCAGCCGACAGGGGTTTTGGAGCAATCAGCCCCAGCATTTT.

This sequence joins TRBV2 and TRBJ1-6; D is unclear. V lost 1 base and J 7 bases, leaving 11 bases between the germline ends. Germline V gives CDR1 SNHLY, CDR2 FYNNEI. The CDR3 consists of 15 residues. CDR3 DNA: TGTGCCAGCAGTGAAGGCCGGGCGGGGAATTCACCCCTCCACTTT. Translation gives CASSEGRAGNSPLHF.

The table lists this clone with a few counts. J is TRBJ1-2 and V is TRBV6-6, with TRBD1 identical over 7 bases. This CDR3 has 14 amino acids. The V and J ends lost 0 bases and 6 bases, in that order; junction bases with no gene match: 4. The germline V gene has CDR1 MNHNY and CDR2 SVGAGI (reference sequence). This CDR3 reads CASSYSQQGNGYTF. For the CDR3, the DNA is TGTGCCAGCAGTTACTCGCAACAGGGGAATGGCTACACCTTC.